Presented here are 20 T cell receptor beta chains from one specimen sequenced in a study of PD-1 blockade in classical Hodgkin lymphoma. The time point is: cycle 4 day 1 (C4D1), after 6 weeks of nivolumab. Every patient experienced relapse after autologous stem cell transplantation, and brentuximab vedotin exposure varied. Sequencing was performed with immunoSEQ multiplex PCR; in TCRdb, only in-frame clones are kept and a portion is missing. The repertoire holds tens of thousands of clones, with about 76% as singletons. The sample was peripheral blood mononuclear cells (PBMCs), taken before the fourth cycle of nivolumab. The receptors were sampled from a human donor with classical Hodgkin lymphoma.

This sequence joins TRBV5-1 and TRBJ2-7; perhaps TRBD2 as D (7 bases). Germline loops: CDR1 SGHRS, CDR2 YFSETQ. The CDR3 has 15 amino acids. V was clipped by 0 bases and J by 0 bases, with 10 bases between them. Here the CDR3 DNA reads TGCGCCAGCAGCTTGGTCGGGGGGCCCTCCTACGAGCAGTACTTC. Its translation is CASSLVGGPSYEQYF.

The J gene is TRBJ1-1, the V gene TRBV6-5; D ambiguous. V was cut by 0 bases and J by 0 bases, with 5 bases left in between. The CDR3 totals 14 residues. Germline V lookup: CDR1 MNHEY, CDR2 SVGAGI. The CDR3 spells CASSYSIVNTEAFF. In DNA form, the CDR3 reads TGTGCCAGCAGTTACTCGATCGTGAACACTGAAGCTTTCTTT.

This chain joins TRBV18 and TRBJ1-4; 7 nucleotides line up with TRBD1. Germline trimming cut 5 bases from V and 3 bases from J; bases unmatched to any gene: 6. Germline V lookup: CDR1 KGHSH, CDR2 LQKENI. The CDR3 is 15 residues long. The CDR3 sequence: CASSFAGGANEKLFF. The CDR3 nucleotides read TGTGCCAGCTCATTCGCAGGGGGTGCTAATGAAAAACTGTTTTTT.

This chain uses TRBV19 with TRBJ1-4; tentative D call: TRBD1 (6 bases). The germline V gene encodes CDR1 LNHDA and CDR2 SQIVND (reference sequence). V was trimmed by 7 bases and J by 3 bases, leaving 15 bases between them. CDR3 length: 15 amino acids. The CDR3 DNA sequence: TGTGCCAGTACCCTGCGGACAGATTCTAATGAAAAACTGTTTTTT. This codes for CASTLRTDSNEKLFF.

This chain links TRBV11-2 with TRBJ2-7; the match to TRBD1 covers 9 bases. The CDR3 is made up of 13 amino acids. Germline CDR1 SGHAT, CDR2 FQNNGV. Trimming removed 5 bases from V and 3 bases from J; junction bases left unmatched: 2. This chain's CDR3 is CASSMGQGYEQYF. CDR3 nucleotide sequence: TGTGCCAGCAGCATGGGACAGGGCTACGAGCAGTACTTC.

CDR3 sequence reads: CASSITGGNEQFF. CDR3 DNA: TGCGCCAGCAGTATTACAGGGGGGAATGAGCAGTTCTTC. The J gene is TRBJ2-1, the V gene TRBV5-1; 8 bases align to TRBD1. Germline V gives CDR1 SGHRS, CDR2 YFSETQ. This CDR3 contains 13 residues. V lost 5 bases to trimming and J lost 7 bases; unmatched junction nucleotides: 5.

The chain links TRBV7-9 to TRBJ2-1, with 12 nucleotides matching TRBD2. This CDR3 region has 19 residues. The junction had 15 bases not matched to a gene; V was cut back by 8 bases and J by 1 base. Germline values: CDR1 SEHNR, CDR2 FQNEAQ (reference sequence). The chain's CDR3 is CASGGWETSGRGSYNEQFF. The CDR3 DNA reads as TGTGCCAGCGGAGGGTGGGAGACTAGCGGGAGAGGGTCCTACAATGAGCAGTTCTTC.

The chain couples TRBV9 to TRBJ2-7; possibly TRBD2 for D (6 bases). The CDR3 has 12 residues. V dropped 4 bases and J dropped 7 bases, with 12 bases sitting between them. The V gene's germline CDR1 is SGDLS and CDR2 YYNGEE. The CDR3 nucleotides read TGTGCCAGCAGCCCCGGGACTCAAGAGCAGTACTTC. It is translated as CASSPGTQEQYF.

There are a few counts of this clone. V gene TRBV7-2 combines with J gene TRBJ1-5, with TRBD1 matching over 7 bases. Looked up from germline, CDR1 is SGHTA and CDR2 is FQGNSA. Trimming cost V 3 bases and J 6 bases; bases outside gene matches: 5. CDR3 size: 14 residues. CDR3 nucleotides: TGTGCCAGCAGCTTTGAAGGGGGCGGTCAGCCCCAGCATTTT. It codes for CASSFEGGGQPQHF.

The CDR3, as DNA: TGTGCCAGCAGCAAAGGACAGGACAATTACACTGAAGCTTTCTTT. It codes for CASSKGQDNYTEAFF. The rearrangement joins TRBV21-1 to TRBJ1-1; the table's D call, TRBD1, was not checked against the DNA. TRBV21-1 is reported as a pseudogene. This CDR3 has 15 residues.

This chain uses TRBV18 with TRBJ1-1, with a possible D match to TRBD1 (6 bases). V was shortened by 4 bases and J by 0 bases, with 6 bases between the two germline ends. This CDR3 contains 13 residues. The germline CDR1 and CDR2 sequences are KGHSH and LQKENI. CDR3 in amino acids: CASSQGVNTEAFF. CDR3 DNA: TGTGCCAGCTCACAGGGGGTGAACACTGAAGCTTTCTTT.

This clone was counted many times. The V gene is TRBV4-1, the J gene TRBJ2-1, with 8 positions matching TRBD2. The length of the CDR3 is 17 residues. After removal of 0 bases from V and 6 bases from J, the junction contained 10 bases not matched to a gene. Per germline, CDR1 MGHRA and CDR2 YSYEKL. Here the CDR3 reads CASSQDPGRAFSNEQFF. The CDR3 nucleotides are TGCGCCAGCAGCCAAGATCCCGGGAGGGCTTTTTCCAATGAGCAGTTCTTC.

The rearrangement uses TRBV6-1 and TRBJ1-5; TRBD1 might be the D (5 bases). V was clipped by 7 bases and J by 3 bases, with 16 bases between them. CDR3 length: 15 residues. Looked up from germline, CDR1 is MNHNS and CDR2 is SASEGT. The CDR3 nucleotides read TGTGCCAGCACACGGTCCGACAGCTACAATCAGCCCCAGCATTTT. Protein sequence: CASTRSDSYNQPQHF.

This chain uses TRBV4-1 with TRBJ1-2, with 7 bases identical to TRBD1. The V gene end was trimmed by 1 base and the J gene end by 8 bases; junction bases not matched to a gene: 13. The CDR3 runs 16 residues. CDR1 is MGHRA, CDR2 YSYEKL, per germline. The CDR3 sequence is CASSQAVWTGGRGYTF. The CDR3 DNA follows: TGCGCCAGCAGCCAAGCCGTTTGGACAGGAGGACGGGGCTACACCTTC.

The rearrangement uses TRBV7-9 and TRBJ2-5; 9 positions agree with TRBD1. Germline-derived CDR1 and CDR2 are SEHNR and FQNEAQ (reference sequence). The CDR3 contains 15 residues. V trimming: 2 bases; J trimming: 4 bases; junction bases outside the gene matches: 5. The CDR3 DNA sequence: TGTGCCAGCAGCTTAAACAGGGGGCGGCCAGAGACCCAGTACTTC. Its translation is CASSLNRGRPETQYF.

The V gene is TRBV28, the J gene TRBJ2-4; 11 positions agree with TRBD2. V shed 3 bases, J shed 16 bases, and the junction held 5 bases outside the gene matches. This CDR3 spans 12 amino acids. Germline-derived CDR1 and CDR2 are MDHEN and SYDVKM. The CDR3 reads CASSFSGRAYYF. CDR3 DNA sequence: TGTGCCAGCAGTTTTAGCGGGAGGGCCTATTACTTC.

This clone was detected once. The chain is built from TRBV6-1 and TRBJ2-7; D might be TRBD1 (5 bases). The CDR3 loop spans 15 amino acids. The germline V and J ends were trimmed by 4 bases and 3 bases, with 16 bases remaining between them. CDR1 and CDR2 (germline): MNHNS, SASEGT. The CDR3 here is CASSAVGDSFYEQYF. The CDR3 DNA is TGTGCCAGCAGTGCTGTCGGAGACAGCTTCTACGAGCAGTACTTC.

Remarks on this clone: A far larger clone is one nucleotide away, so this likely arose from a read error. The chain combines TRBV10-1 with TRBJ2-3; 12 nucleotides match TRBD2. The germline V gene has CDR1 WNHNN and CDR2 SYGVQD (reference sequence). The CDR3 sequence is 15 residues long. Trimming at V came to 6 bases and at J to 1 base, leaving 2 bases not matched to a gene. The CDR3 coding sequence is TGCGCCAGCAGCCGACTAGCGGGAGGCACAGATACGCAGTATTTT. The encoded protein is CASSRLAGGTDTQYF.

This clone occurred a few times. In DNA, the CDR3 is TGTGCCACCAGGCAGAATAGCAATCAGCCCCAGCATTTT. It specifies CATRQNSNQPQHF. The rearrangement links TRBV15 to TRBJ1-5; D unclear. Trimming shortened V by 6 bases and J by 0 bases, and 6 bases separated the two germline ends. The germline V gene has CDR1 LNHNV and CDR2 YYDKDF (reference sequence). This CDR3 has 13 amino acids.

The V call is TRBV11-2, the J call TRBJ1-3; no clear D. Deletions cut 1 base from V and 0 bases from J, with 4 bases between. Germline V lookup: CDR1 SGHAT, CDR2 FQNNGV. The CDR3 contains 14 residues. The CDR3 here is CASSLAFSGNTIYF. The CDR3 nucleotides read TGTGCCAGCAGCTTAGCCTTCTCTGGAAACACCATATATTTT.